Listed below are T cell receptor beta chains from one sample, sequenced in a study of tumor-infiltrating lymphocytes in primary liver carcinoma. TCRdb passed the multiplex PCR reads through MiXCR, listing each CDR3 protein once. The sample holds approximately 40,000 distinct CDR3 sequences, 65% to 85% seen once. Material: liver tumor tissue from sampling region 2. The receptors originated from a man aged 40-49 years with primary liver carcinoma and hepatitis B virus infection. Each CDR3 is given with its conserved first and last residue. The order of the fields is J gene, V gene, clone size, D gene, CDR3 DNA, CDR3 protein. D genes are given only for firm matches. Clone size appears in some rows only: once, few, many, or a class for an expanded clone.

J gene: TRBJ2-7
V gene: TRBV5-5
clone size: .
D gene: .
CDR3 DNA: TGTACCAGCAGCTTAGGCGGGACCTCTCGCTACGAGCAGTACTTC
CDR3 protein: CTSSLGGTSRYEQYF

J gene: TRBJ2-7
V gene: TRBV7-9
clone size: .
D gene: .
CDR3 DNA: TGTGCCAGCAGTTTGGACCCCCAAACCTCCTACGATCGGTACTTC
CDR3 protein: CASSLDPQTSYDRYF

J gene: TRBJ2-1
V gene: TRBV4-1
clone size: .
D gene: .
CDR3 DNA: TGCGCCAGCAGGCAAGACCGAGGAGGGAGGACCAGGGTTCGCAATGAGCAGTTCTTC
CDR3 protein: CASRQDRGGRTRVRNEQFF

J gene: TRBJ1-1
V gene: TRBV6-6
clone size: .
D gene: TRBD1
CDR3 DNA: TGTGCCAGCAGTGAGACAGGGGTAAGGATTGAAGCTTCCTTT
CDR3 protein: CASSETGVRIEASF

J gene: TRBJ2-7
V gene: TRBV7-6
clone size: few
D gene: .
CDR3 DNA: TGTGCCAGCAGCAACAACAGGGCCGAGCAGTACTTC
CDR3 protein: CASSNNRAEQYF

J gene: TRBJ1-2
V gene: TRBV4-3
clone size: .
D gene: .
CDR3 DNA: TGCGCCAGCAGCCAGAGTCCCGGGGGACCCTATGGTCACACCTTC
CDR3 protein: CASSQSPGGPYGHTF

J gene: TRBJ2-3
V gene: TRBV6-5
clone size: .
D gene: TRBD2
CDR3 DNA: TGTGCCAACAGTTACGTGTCTAGCGGGAATACAGATACGCAGTATTTT
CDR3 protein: CANSYVSSGNTDTQYF

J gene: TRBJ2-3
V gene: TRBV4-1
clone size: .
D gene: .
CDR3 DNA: TGCGCCAGCATCCAAGTAAGCACGGATACGCAGTATTTT
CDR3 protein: CASIQVSTDTQYF

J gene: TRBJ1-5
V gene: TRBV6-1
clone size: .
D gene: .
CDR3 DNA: TGTGCCAGCAGTCTACAAGGGACCACTCATCCCCAGCATTTT
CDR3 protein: CASSLQGTTHPQHF

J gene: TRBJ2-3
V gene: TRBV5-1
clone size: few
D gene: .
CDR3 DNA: TGCGCCAGCAGCTTGAACGGCCGCACTAGCACAGGTACGCAGTACTTT
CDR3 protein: CASSLNGRTSTGTQYF

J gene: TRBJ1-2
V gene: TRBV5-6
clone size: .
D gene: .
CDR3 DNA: TGTGCCAACAGCGGCCGGGACGTCGAGCATGACTACACCTTC
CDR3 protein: CANSGRDVEHDYTF

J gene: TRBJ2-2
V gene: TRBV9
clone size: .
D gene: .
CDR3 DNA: TGTGTCAGCAGCGCGACAGGTAACACCGGGGAGCTGTTTTTT
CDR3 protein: CVSSATGNTGELFF

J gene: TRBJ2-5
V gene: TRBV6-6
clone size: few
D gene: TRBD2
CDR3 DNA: TGTGCCAGCACTGGACTAGCGAGAGGGAAAGAGACCCAGTACTTC
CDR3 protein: CASTGLARGKETQYF

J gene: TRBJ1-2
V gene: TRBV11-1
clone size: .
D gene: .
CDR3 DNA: TGTGTCAGCAGTTTCGAGGGATTTGGCTATGGCTACACCTTC
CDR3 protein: CVSSFEGFGYGYTF

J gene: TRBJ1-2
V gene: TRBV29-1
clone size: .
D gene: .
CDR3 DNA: TGCAGCTACGACAGCGACTATGGCTACACCTTC
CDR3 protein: CSYDSDYGYTF

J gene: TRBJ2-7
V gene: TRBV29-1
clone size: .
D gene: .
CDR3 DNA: TGCAGCGTCTCCAACGCCTACGACCAGTACTTC
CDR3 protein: CSVSNAYDQYF

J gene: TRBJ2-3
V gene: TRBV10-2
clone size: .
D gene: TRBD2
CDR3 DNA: TGCGACAGCGGGAATGCCCGCACAGATACGCAGTATTTT
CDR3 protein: CDSGNARTDTQYF

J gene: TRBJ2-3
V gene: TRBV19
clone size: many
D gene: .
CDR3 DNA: TGTGCCAGTAGCCCCTCCCGGGGGCTCGGCACAGATACGCAGTATTTT
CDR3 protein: CASSPSRGLGTDTQYF

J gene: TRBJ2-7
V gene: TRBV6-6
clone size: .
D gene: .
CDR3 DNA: TGTGCCAGCAGTCCCGGAGCGGCCGAGCAGTACTTC
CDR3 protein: CASSPGAAEQYF

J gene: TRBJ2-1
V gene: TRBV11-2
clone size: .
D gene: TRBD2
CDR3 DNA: TGTGCCAGCAGCTTAAATACTAGCGGGAGGCCTCTGTTCTTC
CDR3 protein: CASSLNTSGRPLFF

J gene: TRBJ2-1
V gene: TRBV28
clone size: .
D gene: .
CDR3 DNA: TGTGCCAGCCGTGGGTCGGGAGAGCACAATGAACAGTTCTTC
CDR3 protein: CASRGSGEHNEQFF

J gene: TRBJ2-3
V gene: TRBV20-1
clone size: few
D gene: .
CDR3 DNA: TGCAGTGCTAGAAAACCGGGACACCTCACAGATACGCAGTATTTT
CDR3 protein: CSARKPGHLTDTQYF

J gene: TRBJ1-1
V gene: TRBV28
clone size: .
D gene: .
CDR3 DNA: TGTGCCTGCAGTTCGGGTTTGGGGAGGACGAACACCGAAGCTTTCTTT
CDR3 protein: CACSSGLGRTNTEAFF

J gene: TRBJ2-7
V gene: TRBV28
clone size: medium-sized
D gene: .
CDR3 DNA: TGTGCCAGCAGTTTATGGGGCGGGAACATGGTCGAGCAGTACTTC
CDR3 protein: CASSLWGGNMVEQYF

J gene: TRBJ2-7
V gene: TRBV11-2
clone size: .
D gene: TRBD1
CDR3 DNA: TGTGCCAGCAGCTTAACAGGGGAATCCTACGTGAAATACTTC
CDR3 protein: CASSLTGESYVKYF

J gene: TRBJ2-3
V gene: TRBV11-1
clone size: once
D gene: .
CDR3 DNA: TGTGTCAGCAGCTCTGGGGGAAGCTTTATTGGAGCCCGCACAGATACGCAGTATTTT
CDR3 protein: CVSSSGGSFIGARTDTQYF

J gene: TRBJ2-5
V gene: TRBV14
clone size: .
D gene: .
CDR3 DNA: TGTACCAGCAGCCAAGATAATTCCGAGAGCCAGTACTTC
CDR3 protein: CTSSQDNSESQYF

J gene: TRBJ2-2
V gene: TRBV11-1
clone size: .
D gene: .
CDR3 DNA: TGTGCCAGCAACTATACAGGACCTTTTGCCGGGGAGCTGTTTTTT
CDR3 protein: CASNYTGPFAGELFF

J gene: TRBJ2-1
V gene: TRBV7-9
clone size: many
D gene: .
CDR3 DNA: TGTGCCAGCAGCTTAGAGGATTGGGAATGGCAGTTCTTC
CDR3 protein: CASSLEDWEWQFF

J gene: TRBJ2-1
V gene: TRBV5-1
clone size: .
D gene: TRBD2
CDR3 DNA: TGCGCCAGCAGCGCAATGGGACTAGCGGGGGAGCAGCTCTTC
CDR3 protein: CASSAMGLAGEQLF

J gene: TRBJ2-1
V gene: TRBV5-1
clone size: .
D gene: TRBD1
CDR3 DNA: TGCGCCAGCAGCTTGGCTTTTTTAGGGGGCACTGAGCAGTTCTTC
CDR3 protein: CASSLAFLGGTEQFF

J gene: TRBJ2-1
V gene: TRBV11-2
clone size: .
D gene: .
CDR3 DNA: TGTGCCAGCAGCTTAGATCGGGGCGGGAAGGCCTACGATGAGCAGTTCTTC
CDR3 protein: CASSLDRGGKAYDEQFF

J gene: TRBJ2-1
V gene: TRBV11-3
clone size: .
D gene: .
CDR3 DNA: TGTGCCACCAGCTTAAATGCCAGTAAGCAGTTCTTC
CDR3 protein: CATSLNASKQFF

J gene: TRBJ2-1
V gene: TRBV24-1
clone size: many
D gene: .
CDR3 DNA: TGTGCCACCAGTGATTTGCTCTACCAATACAATGAGCAGTTCTTC
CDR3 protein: CATSDLLYQYNEQFF

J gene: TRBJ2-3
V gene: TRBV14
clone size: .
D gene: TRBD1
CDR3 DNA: TGTGCCAGTAGCCAGCGACAGGGGAGAGGGTCAGATACGCAGTATTTT
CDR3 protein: CASSQRQGRGSDTQYF

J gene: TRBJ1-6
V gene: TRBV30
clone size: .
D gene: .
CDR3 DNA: TGTGCCTGGAGTCTGACGAGACCCGGGCCACCCCTCCATTTT
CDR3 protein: CAWSLTRPGPPLHF

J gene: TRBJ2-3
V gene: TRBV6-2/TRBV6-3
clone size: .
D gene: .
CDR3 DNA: TGTGCCAGCAGCCCCGTGCGGGACGGACAGCAGTATTTT
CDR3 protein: CASSPVRDGQQYF

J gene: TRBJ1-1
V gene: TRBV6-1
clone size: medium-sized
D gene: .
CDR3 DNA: TGTGCCAGTCGGATTCCGGGACCTCGAATGGGTTTCTTT
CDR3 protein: CASRIPGPRMGFF

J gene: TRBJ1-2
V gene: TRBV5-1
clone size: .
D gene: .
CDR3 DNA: TGCGCCAGCAGCTTGGCCAAAGGAGGGGACTATGGCTACACCTTC
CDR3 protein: CASSLAKGGDYGYTF

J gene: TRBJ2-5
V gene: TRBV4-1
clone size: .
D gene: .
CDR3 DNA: TGCGCCATCAGCCAACCTCAAGAGACGCAGTACTTC
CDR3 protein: CAISQPQETQYF

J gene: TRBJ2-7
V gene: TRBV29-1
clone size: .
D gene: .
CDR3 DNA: TGCAGTGCCATGGCATCTGGGACCGGCAGTCCCTACGAGCAGTACTTC
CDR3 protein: CSAMASGTGSPYEQYF

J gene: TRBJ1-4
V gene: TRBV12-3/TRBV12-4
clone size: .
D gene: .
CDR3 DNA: TGTGCCAGCAGTTTATGGGTGGCGCTGGGGGAAAATCTGTTTTTT
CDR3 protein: CASSLWVALGENLFF

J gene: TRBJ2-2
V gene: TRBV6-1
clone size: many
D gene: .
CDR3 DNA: TGTGCCAGCAGAACAGGGAACACCGGGGAGCTGTTTTTT
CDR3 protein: CASRTGNTGELFF

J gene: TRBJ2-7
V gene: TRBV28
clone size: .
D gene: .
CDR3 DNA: TGTGCCAGCAGTGCCCTGATCGAGCAGTACTTC
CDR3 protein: CASSALIEQYF

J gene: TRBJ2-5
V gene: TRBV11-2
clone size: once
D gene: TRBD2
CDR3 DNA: TGTGTCAGCAGCTTAGGGACTAGCGCACAAGAGACCCAGTACTTC
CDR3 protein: CVSSLGTSAQETQYF

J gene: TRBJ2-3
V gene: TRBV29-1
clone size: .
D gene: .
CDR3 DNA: TGCAGTGCTGAAGATCGCGGGGGCCGGGGCACAGATACGCAGTATTTT
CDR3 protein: CSAEDRGGRGTDTQYF

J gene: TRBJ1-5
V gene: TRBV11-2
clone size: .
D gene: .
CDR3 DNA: TGTGCTAGCAGCTTAGGAAACACGGGTTGGGCTCAGCCCCAGCATTTT
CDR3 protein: CASSLGNTGWAQPQHF

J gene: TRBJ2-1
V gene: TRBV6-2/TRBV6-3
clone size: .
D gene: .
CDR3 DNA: TGTGCCACATGGTTCAGAGTCTGGAATGAGCAGTTCTTC
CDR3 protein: CATWFRVWNEQFF

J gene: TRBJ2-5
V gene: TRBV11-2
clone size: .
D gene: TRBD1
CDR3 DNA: TGTGCCAGCAGCTTACCGACAGGGGGCGTTGAGACCCAGTGCTTC
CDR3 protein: CASSLPTGGVETQCF

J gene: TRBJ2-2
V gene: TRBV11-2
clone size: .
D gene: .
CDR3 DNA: TGTGCCAGCAGTTTAGAACACCGGGGTAGGGACACCGGGGAGCTGTTTTTT
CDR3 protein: CASSLEHRGRDTGELFF